This T cell receptor (beta chain) was recovered during a study of healthy donors' naive CD4 and CD8 T cells. A linear amplification protocol produced the TCR libraries from roughly 0.5 ug of total RNA. In TCRdb, the reads were re-called with MiXCR into one record per CDR3 protein. The data hold some 190,000 distinct CDR3 sequences, with 65% to 75% observed a single time. A remark on this clonotype: Antigen: not known.

Findings of the study overall: Reportedly, most V and J gene segments showed naive CD4+ versus CD8+ bias.

This CDR3 has 14 amino acids. Trimming cost V 7 bases and J 1 base, with 13 bases left between them. CD4+CD8-CD45RO-CD45RA+ cells were naive CD4+; CD8+CD4-CD45RA+CD27bright cells were naive CD8+. The J gene is TRBJ2-5, the V gene TRBV12-3 or TRBV12-4; D is unclear. The TCR sequence derives from a pool of human donors in good health; the sample pools cells from several healthy donors. The specimen was naive CD4+ and CD8+ T cells sorted from blood, pooled from several donors. The CDR3 reads CASTRPGPQETQYF. As DNA, the CDR3 is TGTGCCAGCACCCGGCCGGGCCCCCAAGAGACCCAGTACTTC.